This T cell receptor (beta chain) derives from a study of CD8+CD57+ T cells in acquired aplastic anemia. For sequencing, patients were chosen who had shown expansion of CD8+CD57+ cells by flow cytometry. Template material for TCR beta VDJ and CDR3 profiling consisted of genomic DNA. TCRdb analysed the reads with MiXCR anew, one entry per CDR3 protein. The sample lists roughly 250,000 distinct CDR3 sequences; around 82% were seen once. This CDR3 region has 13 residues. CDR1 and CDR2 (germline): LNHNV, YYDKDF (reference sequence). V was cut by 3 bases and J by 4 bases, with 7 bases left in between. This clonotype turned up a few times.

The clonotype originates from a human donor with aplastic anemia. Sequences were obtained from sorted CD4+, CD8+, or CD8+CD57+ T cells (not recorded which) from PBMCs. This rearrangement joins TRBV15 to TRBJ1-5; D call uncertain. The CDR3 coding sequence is TGTGCCACCAGCAGTTCACAGAATCAGCCCCAGCATTTT. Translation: CATSSSQNQPQHF. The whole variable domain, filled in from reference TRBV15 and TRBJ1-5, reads DAMVIQNPRYQVTQFGKPVTLSCSQTLNHNVMYWYQQKSSQAPKLLFHYYDKDFNNEADTPDNFQSRRPNTSFCFLDIRSPGLGDTAMYLCATSSSQNQPQHFGDGTRLSIL.